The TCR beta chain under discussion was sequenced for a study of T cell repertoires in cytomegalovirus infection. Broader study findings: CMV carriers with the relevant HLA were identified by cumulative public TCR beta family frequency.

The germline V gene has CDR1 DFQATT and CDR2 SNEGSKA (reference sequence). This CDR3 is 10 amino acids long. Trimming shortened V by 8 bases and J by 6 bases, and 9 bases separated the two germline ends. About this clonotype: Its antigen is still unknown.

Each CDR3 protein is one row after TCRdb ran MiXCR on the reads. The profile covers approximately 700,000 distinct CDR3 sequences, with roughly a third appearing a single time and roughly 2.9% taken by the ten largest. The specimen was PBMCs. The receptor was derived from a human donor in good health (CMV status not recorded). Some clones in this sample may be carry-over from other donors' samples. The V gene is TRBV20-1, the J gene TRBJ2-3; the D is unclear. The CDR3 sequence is CSPLRDTQYF. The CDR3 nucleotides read TGCAGTCCCCTCCGGGATACGCAGTATTTT.